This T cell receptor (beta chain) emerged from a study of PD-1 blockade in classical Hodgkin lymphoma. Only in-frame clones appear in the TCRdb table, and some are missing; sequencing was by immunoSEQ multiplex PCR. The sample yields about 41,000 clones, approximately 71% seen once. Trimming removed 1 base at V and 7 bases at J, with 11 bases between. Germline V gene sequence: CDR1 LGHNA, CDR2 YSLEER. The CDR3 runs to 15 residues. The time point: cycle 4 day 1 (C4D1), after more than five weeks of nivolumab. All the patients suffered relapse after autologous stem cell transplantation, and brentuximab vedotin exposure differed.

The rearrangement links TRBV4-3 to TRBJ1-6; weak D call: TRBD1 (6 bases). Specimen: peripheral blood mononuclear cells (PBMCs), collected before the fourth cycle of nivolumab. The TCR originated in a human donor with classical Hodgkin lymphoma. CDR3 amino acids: CASSQAHRENSPLHF. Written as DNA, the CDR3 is TGCGCCAGCAGCCAAGCCCACAGGGAGAATTCACCCCTCCACTTT.